This T cell receptor (beta chain) was sequenced during a study of blood T cell repertoires in COVID-19. Turning to the study itself: Samples taken during acute and convalescent COVID-19 were collected in the United States, Italy and Spain.

Grouping used clinical history reported by participants in a survey and questionnaire. Recovered Cohort 3 donors showed two negative PCRs, clearance, or symptom resolution. This clone was seen only a few times. The authors' processing: Reference gene primer amplification yielded estimated nucleated cell counts. Clones were sequenced by immunoSEQ multiplex PCR, and TCRdb holds only the in-frame ones, with some missing. V and J calls and clone size are those listed in that table; D and trimming were worked out from the DNA. The sample has roughly 170,000 clones; 70% to 85% are singletons. The receptor was derived from a woman in her fifties or sixties who had recovered from COVID-19. The sample consisted of PBMCs or T cells enriched from blood (not recorded which).

CDR3 residues: CATSAPTSAGNTIYF. For the CDR3, the DNA is TGTGCCACCAGTGCCCCAACCTCGGCTGGAAACACCATATATTTT. The chain has TRBV24-1 and TRBJ1-3; unclear D gene. The CDR3 runs to 15 residues. V lost 5 bases to trimming and J lost 2 bases, with 12 bases between them. The germline CDR1 and CDR2 sequences are KGHDR and SFDVKD.